Below, 10 T cell receptor beta chains from the same sample are listed, as sequenced in a study of cytomegalovirus exposure and HLA in healthy donors. The assay was immunoSEQ multiplex PCR, and TCRdb's table has in-frame clones only and misses some. The sample yields around 160,000 clones, about 82% seen once. Sample: PBMCs. Receptor source: a man aged 25 to 40 in good health and CMV-seropositive.

The chain employs TRBV5-1 and TRBJ2-7, with D maybe TRBD1 (6 bases). The germline V and J ends were trimmed by 5 bases and 5 bases, with 14 bases remaining between them. CDR3 length equals 13 residues. In germline, CDR1 is SGHRS, CDR2 YFSETQ. CDR3 nucleotides: TGCGCCAGCAGAGGGGGTGCGATGGACGAGCAGTACTTC. It encodes CASRGGAMDEQYF. The full variable domain, rest sourced from reference TRBV5-1 and TRBJ2-7, is KAGVTQTPRYLIKTRGQQVTLSCSPISGHRSVSWYQQTPGQGLQFLFEYFSETQRNKGNFPGRFSGRQFSNSRSEMNVSTLELGDSALYLCASRGGAMDEQYFGPGTRLTVT.

In its sample, this clone was seen once. This chain links TRBV27 with TRBJ2-5; 14 positions match TRBD2. The CDR3 loop spans 15 amino acids. Germline CDR1 MNHEY, CDR2 SMNVEV (reference sequence). V shed 6 bases, J shed 5 bases, and the junction held 5 bases outside the gene matches. The CDR3, as DNA: TGTGCCAGCAGAAGACTAGCGGGGGGGCGGGAGACCCAGTACTTC. It codes for CASRRLAGGRETQYF.

This sequence joins TRBV30 and TRBJ2-1, with a tentative D call TRBD2 (6 bases). V was cut by 4 bases and J by 7 bases, with 14 bases left in between. Germline V gene sequence: CDR1 GTSNPN, CDR2 SVGIG (reference sequence). CDR3 size: 13 residues. The CDR3 DNA sequence: TGTGCCTGGACAGTCGGGGGAGTGAATGAGCAGTTCTTC. Protein: CAWTVGGVNEQFF.

There are a few counts of this clone. The chain links TRBV2 to TRBJ2-7, with D possibly matching TRBD1 (5 bases). Trimming stripped 6 bases from V and 1 base from J, with 7 bases between. Per germline, CDR1 SNHLY and CDR2 FYNNEI. CDR3 length: 12 residues. The chain's CDR3 is CASRQDSYEQYF. The CDR3 bases are TGTGCCAGCAGACAGGATTCCTACGAGCAGTACTTC.

The rearrangement links TRBV6-5 to TRBJ1-5; tentative D call: TRBD1 (5 bases). V lost 4 bases, J lost 8 bases, and 15 bases lay in between. The CDR3 loop spans 14 amino acids. Per germline, CDR1 MNHEY and CDR2 SVGAGI. CDR3 nucleotides: TGTGCCAGCAGTTCCCTTCCTTTAGGGGAGCCCCAGCATTTT. Residues: CASSSLPLGEPQHF.

The chain employs TRBV25-1 and TRBJ1-2; D might be TRBD1 (5 bases). This CDR3 has 14 amino acids. CDR1 and CDR2 (germline): MGHDK, SYGVNS. Trimming took off 2 bases at V and 4 bases at J, with 11 bases between the two ends. The CDR3 DNA follows: TGTGCCAGCAGTGAAGGCGACAGCCTCTATGGCTACACCTTC. It yields the protein CASSEGDSLYGYTF.

The rearrangement uses TRBV2 and TRBJ2-7; D call uncertain. Deletions cut 2 bases from V and 0 bases from J, with 8 bases between. The CDR3 has 14 amino acids. In germline, CDR1 is SNHLY, CDR2 FYNNEI. The CDR3 region has the DNA TGTGCCAGCAGTGAACTGTACAGCTCCTACGAGCAGTACTTC. This sequence encodes CASSELYSSYEQYF. The full variable domain, rest sourced from reference TRBV2 and TRBJ2-7, is EPEVTQTPSHQVTQMGQEVILRCVPISNHLYFYWYRQILGQKVEFLVSFYNNEISEKSEIFDDQFSVERPDGSNFTLKIRSTKLEDSAMYFCASSELYSSYEQYFGPGTRLTVT.

This clone showed up just once. The CDR3 spells CASSHGTADLSTDTQYF. The CDR3 region has the DNA TGTGCCAGCAGCCACGGGACAGCGGATCTTAGCACAGATACGCAGTATTTT. This chain uses TRBV7-9 with TRBJ2-3, with 7 bases identical to TRBD1. This CDR3 has 17 residues. The V gene's germline CDR1 is SEHNR and CDR2 FQNEAQ (reference sequence). V shed 5 bases, J shed 0 bases, and the junction held 11 bases outside the gene matches. Full variable domain (missing parts from reference TRBV7-9 and TRBJ2-3): DTGVSQNPRHKITKRGQNVTFRCDPISEHNRLYWYRQTLGQGPEFLTYFQNEAQLEKSRLLSDRFSAERPKGSFSTLEIQRTEQGDSAMYLCASSHGTADLSTDTQYFGPGTRLTVL.

The V and J genes are TRBV7-2 and TRBJ1-1; 8 nucleotides align to TRBD1. Trimming cost V 4 bases and J 3 bases; bases outside gene matches: 4. The germline V gene encodes CDR1 SGHTA and CDR2 FQGNSA. CDR3 size: 14 residues. The CDR3 loop reads CASSWYRGDTEAFF. Written as DNA, the CDR3 is TGTGCCAGCAGCTGGTACAGGGGGGACACTGAAGCTTTCTTT.

The V call is TRBV2, the J call TRBJ2-7; tentative D call: TRBD1 (6 bases). This CDR3 region has 13 residues. Trimming took off 6 bases at V and 2 bases at J, with 11 bases between the two ends. Germline V CDR1 and CDR2: SNHLY, FYNNEI. Here the CDR3 reads CASRQGSAYEQYF. The CDR3 nucleotides read TGTGCCAGCAGACAGGGTTCGGCCTACGAGCAGTACTTC.